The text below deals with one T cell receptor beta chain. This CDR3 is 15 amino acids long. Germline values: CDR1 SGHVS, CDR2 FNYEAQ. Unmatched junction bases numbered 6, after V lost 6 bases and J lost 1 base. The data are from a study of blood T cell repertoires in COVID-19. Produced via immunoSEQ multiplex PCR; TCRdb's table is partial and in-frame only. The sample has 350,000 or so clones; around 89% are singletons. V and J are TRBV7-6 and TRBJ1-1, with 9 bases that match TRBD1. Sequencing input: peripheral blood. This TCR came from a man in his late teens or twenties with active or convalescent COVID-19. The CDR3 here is CASRDTGQGNTEAFF. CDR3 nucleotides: TGTGCCAGCAGGGACACGGGACAGGGGAACACTGAAGCTTTCTTT.